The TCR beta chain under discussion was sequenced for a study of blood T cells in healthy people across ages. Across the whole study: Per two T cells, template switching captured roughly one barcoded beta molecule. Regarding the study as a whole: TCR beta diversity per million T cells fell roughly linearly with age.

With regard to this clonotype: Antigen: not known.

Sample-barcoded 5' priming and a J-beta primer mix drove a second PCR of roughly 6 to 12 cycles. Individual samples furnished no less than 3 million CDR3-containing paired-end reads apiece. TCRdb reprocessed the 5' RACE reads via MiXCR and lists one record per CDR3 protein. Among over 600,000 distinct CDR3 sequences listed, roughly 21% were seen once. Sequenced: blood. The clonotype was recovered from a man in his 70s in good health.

The CDR3 reads CSARDWGGVSTNEKLFF. The CDR3 DNA follows: TGCAGTGCTAGAGATTGGGGGGGAGTATCAACTAATGAAAAACTGTTTTTT. This chain uses TRBV20-1 with TRBJ1-4; D might be TRBD1 (5 bases). The CDR3 is 17 residues long. With 0 bases removed from V and 0 bases from J, the gap between germline ends came to 14 bases. The germline CDR1 and CDR2 sequences are DFQATT and SNEGSKA (reference sequence).